This TCR beta chain was profiled in a study of T cell responses to AZD1222 COVID-19 vaccine. Study conclusions and caveats: With two AZD1222 doses given, Spike-specific TCR breadth and depth both rose. The number of AZD1222 recipients seropositive at baseline was only six. Donors in the cohort were predominantly white British and more often female, and clonal diversity was possibly underestimated.

Assay: immunoSEQ multiplex PCR; the TCRdb copy retains only in-frame clones and omits some. The sample contains about 160,000 clones, about 91% of which appear only once. This CDR3 contains 12 residues. Germline V gene sequence: CDR1 WNHNN, CDR2 SYGVQD (reference sequence). Trimming left V 6 bases short and J 7 bases short, with 12 bases between. This clone was observed a handful of times. What it recognizes is unknown. The sample in question was peripheral blood, obtained on day 0 of AZD1222 vaccination. V gene TRBV10-1 combines with J gene TRBJ2-5, with TRBD1 as a possible D gene (5 bases). The sequence derives from an adult in good health. DNA of the CDR3: TGCGCCAGCAGCCAGGGAAGGGGGACCCAGTACTTC. Translating it yields CASSQGRGTQYF.